The T cell receptor (beta chain) described here comes from a study of cytomegalovirus exposure and HLA in healthy donors. Primers included in the PCR were 60 Vbeta and 13 Jbeta primers. Assay: immunoSEQ multiplex PCR; the TCRdb copy retains only in-frame clones and omits some. This sample has around 170,000 clones, with around 84% found just once. On this clone itself: Its matching antigen is unknown.

Notes on the study in general: Reports indicated that the classifier achieved high specificity and sensitivity in diagnosing cytomegalovirus status. Reportedly, TCR beta sequences accurately predicted HLA-A and HLA-B alleles in most subjects.

Per germline, CDR1 SGHVS and CDR2 FQNEAQ. With 1 base clipped from V and 5 bases from J, the junction kept 8 bases outside the gene matches. CDR3 length: 16 residues. V usage is TRBV7-8 and J usage is TRBJ1-1; 9 bases match TRBD1. This sequence originates from a woman in her fifties or sixties in good health and CMV-seropositive. Sequencing input: PBMCs. This CDR3 is CASSLVPSGTGTEAFF. The CDR3 DNA reads TGTGCCAGCAGCTTAGTGCCCTCCGGGACAGGGACTGAAGCTTTCTTT.